This is a list of T cell receptor beta chains from one sample in a study of identical twins. TCRdb independently ran MiXCR on the 5' RACE reads; one entry per CDR3 protein. The sample contains 750,000 to 950,000 distinct CDR3 sequences, about 12% of which appear only once. The same specimen was also included in a second study, on yellow fever vaccine responses in identical twins.

The sequenced sample consisted of PBMCs. The receptors here all came from a woman younger than 35 in good health. CDR3s include the opening cysteine and the closing phenylalanine or tryptophan. The D gene is left open where the match is weak. Clone sizes are given selectively: once, few, many, or a class where the clone is expanded.

v_call: TRBV12-3/TRBV12-4; d_call: NA; clone_size: many; j_call: TRBJ2-5; cdr3_aa: CASSLEAAEETQYF; cdr3_nt: TGTGCCAGCAGTTTAGAGGCAGCAGAAGAGACCCAGTACTTC
v_call: TRBV5-6; d_call: NA; clone_size: few; j_call: TRBJ1-1; cdr3_aa: CASSYGTANKRTEAFF; cdr3_nt: TGTGCCAGCAGCTATGGGACGGCCAACAAGAGGACTGAAGCTTTCTTT
v_call: TRBV3-1; d_call: NA; clone_size: many; j_call: TRBJ2-1; cdr3_aa: CASSQVTREQFF; cdr3_nt: TGTGCCAGCAGCCAAGTGACGCGGGAGCAGTTCTTC
v_call: TRBV12-3/TRBV12-4; d_call: NA; clone_size: few; j_call: TRBJ2-1; cdr3_aa: CASSLRPSPTSYNEQFF; cdr3_nt: TGTGCCAGCAGTTTACGCCCCAGCCCCACCTCCTACAATGAGCAGTTCTTC
v_call: TRBV9; d_call: TRBD2; clone_size: many; j_call: TRBJ2-1; cdr3_aa: CASSATSGRANEQFF; cdr3_nt: TGTGCCAGCAGCGCTACTAGCGGGAGGGCGAATGAGCAGTTCTTC
v_call: TRBV10-3; d_call: NA; clone_size: NA; j_call: TRBJ2-7; cdr3_aa: CAIRAAGNPYEQYF; cdr3_nt: TGTGCCATCAGGGCCGCAGGGAACCCCTACGAGCAGTACTTC
v_call: TRBV18; d_call: TRBD2; clone_size: NA; j_call: TRBJ2-1; cdr3_aa: CASSPRGGTQYEQFF; cdr3_nt: TGTGCCAGCTCGCCCCGGGGGGGCACTCAGTATGAGCAGTTCTTC
v_call: TRBV7-9; d_call: TRBD1; clone_size: few; j_call: TRBJ1-6; cdr3_aa: CASSIADRGNSPLHF; cdr3_nt: TGTGCCAGCAGTATAGCCGACAGGGGAAATTCACCCCTCCACTTT
v_call: TRBV9; d_call: NA; clone_size: few; j_call: TRBJ1-2; cdr3_aa: CASTRGDHYGYTF; cdr3_nt: TGTGCCAGCACCAGAGGGGACCACTATGGCTACACCTTC
v_call: TRBV24-1; d_call: NA; clone_size: NA; j_call: TRBJ2-1; cdr3_aa: CATSDASRLEQFF; cdr3_nt: TGTGCCACCAGTGATGCGTCCCGGCTTGAGCAGTTCTTC
v_call: TRBV28; d_call: NA; clone_size: NA; j_call: TRBJ2-3; cdr3_aa: CASSSAAGGRRWADTQYF; cdr3_nt: TGTGCCAGCAGTTCCGCCGCCGGTGGGCGGCGATGGGCAGATACGCAGTATTTT
v_call: TRBV11-2; d_call: TRBD1; clone_size: NA; j_call: TRBJ2-1; cdr3_aa: CASSSQSGQGLYNEQFF; cdr3_nt: TGTGCCAGCAGCTCCCAGTCGGGACAGGGACTTTACAATGAGCAGTTCTTC
v_call: TRBV11-1; d_call: NA; clone_size: NA; j_call: TRBJ2-6; cdr3_aa: CASSHRVPIISGANVLTF; cdr3_nt: TGTGCCAGCAGCCACAGGGTGCCTATTATCTCTGGGGCCAACGTCCTGACTTTC
v_call: TRBV29-1; d_call: NA; clone_size: few; j_call: TRBJ2-3; cdr3_aa: CSVELPGRSDTQYF; cdr3_nt: TGCAGCGTTGAACTACCAGGGAGGTCAGATACGCAGTATTTT
v_call: TRBV6-4; d_call: TRBD1; clone_size: NA; j_call: TRBJ2-3; cdr3_aa: CAGQGTADTQYF; cdr3_nt: TGTGCGGGACAGGGGACCGCAGATACGCAGTATTTT
v_call: TRBV11-1; d_call: TRBD2; clone_size: NA; j_call: TRBJ2-2; cdr3_aa: CASSSGLAGASNTGELFF; cdr3_nt: TGTGCCAGCAGCTCCGGACTAGCGGGAGCATCGAACACCGGGGAGCTGTTTTTT
v_call: TRBV20-1; d_call: NA; clone_size: NA; j_call: TRBJ2-1; cdr3_aa: CSARDQRRSYNEQFF; cdr3_nt: TGCAGTGCTAGAGATCAGCGTAGGTCCTACAATGAGCAGTTCTTC
v_call: TRBV24-1; d_call: NA; clone_size: NA; j_call: TRBJ2-3; cdr3_aa: CATSVREWYTQYF; cdr3_nt: TGTGCCACCAGTGTCCGGGAATGGTATACGCAGTATTTT
v_call: TRBV14; d_call: TRBD1; clone_size: NA; j_call: TRBJ1-4; cdr3_aa: CASSATGTGREKLFF; cdr3_nt: TGTGCCAGCAGCGCTACCGGGACAGGGCGTGAAAAACTGTTTTTT
v_call: TRBV5-1; d_call: NA; clone_size: many; j_call: TRBJ1-1; cdr3_aa: CASSAGHMNTEAFF; cdr3_nt: TGCGCCAGCAGCGCGGGACACATGAACACTGAAGCTTTCTTT
v_call: TRBV7-3; d_call: TRBD1; clone_size: NA; j_call: TRBJ2-1; cdr3_aa: CASSFTGGHEQFF; cdr3_nt: TGTGCCAGCAGCTTCACAGGGGGCCATGAGCAGTTCTTC
v_call: TRBV3-1; d_call: TRBD2; clone_size: NA; j_call: TRBJ2-1; cdr3_aa: CASSQDLGGGFTYNEQFF; cdr3_nt: TGTGCCAGCAGCCAAGATTTAGGCGGGGGATTCACCTACAATGAGCAGTTCTTC
v_call: TRBV15; d_call: TRBD1; clone_size: many; j_call: TRBJ2-3; cdr3_aa: CATSTRGLGAGDTQYF; cdr3_nt: TGTGCCACCAGCACCAGGGGGCTAGGGGCAGGAGATACGCAGTATTTT